This T cell receptor (beta chain) stems from a study of T cell responses to AZD1222 COVID-19 vaccine (dated by TCRdb to the early 2020s). Background on the whole study: A total of 230 to 250 trial participants underwent TCR sequencing, of whom about 200 had received two doses of AZD1222 and 26 had received two doses of the MenACWY control vaccine. Trial participants were enrolled into age subgroups of 18-55, 56-69 and 70-plus years, which contained approximately 150, 28 and 58 TCR-sequenced participants, respectively.

The time point label for this specimen denotes: about 28 days (+/-7) after the second vaccine dose. The sample's treatment or condition label, in plain terms: meningococcal conjugate vaccine given as trial control. The vaccinee samples were drawn from two UK trials, COV001 and COV002, one of which was a single-blind randomized controlled phase 2/3 trial testing AZD1222 (ChAdOx1 nCoV-19) in healthy adults. Trial participant PBMC samples were collected at day 0 and day 28 after the second dose for TCRbeta chain sequencing. The CDR3 regions of human TCRbeta chains were analyzed by immunosequencing. In the authors' own workflow: TCRs in the repertoires were matched against a reference library of SARS-CoV-2-specific TCRs that had been generated with the MIRA antigen-specificity platform. Breadth meant the fraction of unique TCRs that were SARS-CoV-2-associated, whereas depth meant the fraction of total T cells that were SARS-CoV-2-associated. Using the MIRA data, each spike-specific TCR was mapped to the spike region that the TCR reacts to and placed in a CD4 or CD8 class. Log10-transformed breadth and depth values were compared by one-way ANOVA with Sidak's multiple comparisons tests. The clones in this table, taken by TCRdb from immuneACCESS, are in-frame only. Not every clone is retained; where verified, under half of the shortfall comes from an unresolved V gene, and the cause of the rest is unknown. V, J and clone size reflect that table, while D and trimming were determined from the DNA. The sample table records around 140,000 clones; 88% of these occur just once. Under 5.5% of the sample is held by the ten biggest clonotypes.

The study at large found these results: Nearly half of unique spike-specific TCRs reportedly recognized epitopes outside regions mutated in the B.1.351 and B.1.1.7 variants. CD4 TCRs associated with the vaccine covered the entire spike protein, and the dominant responses were in regions 160-218 and 743-854. Participants were mostly white British, with more females than males. The authors suggested clonal diversity may have been underestimated. Because no day 14 peak-response samples were available, the repertoires could be characterized only after the peak T cell response. The 56-69-year group was small, and its depth increase did not reach significance, likely because of low power. A significant rise in spike-specific TCR breadth and depth was observed after two AZD1222 doses relative to day 0 and relative to MenACWY recipients. Conclusions about previously exposed vaccinees are limited because only five to seven AZD1222 recipients were SARS-CoV-2 seropositive at baseline.

As for this clone: Its specific antigen is unknown. Nothing much larger sits one base from this clone, and base qualities are not available.

Trimming leaves V shorter by 0 bases and J shorter by 6 bases, with the junction holding 6 bases beyond the gene matches. Measured from the cysteine to the phenylalanine, the CDR3 is 15 residues long. This entry keeps only the CDR3 DNA: 45 bases, framed from base 1. CDR1 and CDR2 are read off the germline V gene as SGHRS and YFSETQ. The sample here was peripheral blood, taken 28 days after the second dose of the MenACWY control vaccine. The source is an adult who received the MenACWY meningococcal vaccine as a control. Recombination joined TRBV5-1 with TRBJ1-2, with 9 bases aligning to TRBD1. The base sequence is TGCGCCAGCAGCTTGGCCATGGGACAGGGTCATGGCTACACCTTC. Its translation reads: CASSLAMGQGHGYTF.